This TCR beta chain was sequenced during a study of metastatic and nonmetastatic thyroid tumors. Study overall: Peripheral blood and tumor or nodule samples from malignant and benign thyroid patients were compared.

The study, taken as a whole, reports: TCR beta diversity was reportedly significantly higher in malignant thyroid tumors than benign nodules, in blood and tumor.

There were no patients who had received any treatment before thyroid surgery. With MiXCR, TCRdb reprocessed the PCR reads. The top ten hold roughly a fifth of the sample, which has several thousand clones, 25% to 35% seen once. The CDR3 is made up of 17 amino acids. V was cut by 1 base and J by 3 bases, with 17 bases left in between. Per the germline V gene, CDR1 is SGHAT and CDR2 is FQDESV (reference sequence). In this sample, this clone turned up once. Antigen unknown. The chain recombines TRBV11-1 with TRBJ2-3; D might be TRBD2 (6 bases). This TCR was recovered from a female donor with papillary thyroid cancer or a benign thyroid nodule (not recorded which). Some clones in this sample may be carry-over from other donors' samples. The specimen sequenced was tumor tissue. The CDR3 DNA reads TGTGCCAGCAGCTTAGAAGCGCGCGGGATAGCGACAGATACGCAGTATTTT. The encoded protein is CASSLEARGIATDTQYF.